This TCR beta chain was obtained from a study of control samples from healthy donors and cancer patients. The assay was immunoSEQ multiplex PCR, and TCRdb's table has in-frame clones only and misses some. The table lists 100,000 or so clones, around 82% of them singletons, with less than 15% in the top ten. This CDR3 spans 15 amino acids. Germline V gives CDR1 SNHLY, CDR2 FYNNEI. V was cut by 7 bases and J by 0 bases, with 12 bases left in between. The sequence came from a woman in her forties or fifties in good health. Specimen: blood. The chain carries TRBV2 and TRBJ2-2; D is possibly TRBD1 (6 bases). The CDR3 nucleotides read TGTGCCAGCATATCGGGACATTCGAACACCGGGGAGCTGTTTTTT. Protein product: CASISGHSNTGELFF.